This T cell receptor beta chain originates from a study of T cells in Graves' hyperthyroidism and ophthalmopathy. This clonotype was detected only a few times. Antigen specificity is unknown. Study-wide findings and caveats: Researchers report that a 13 V-J model separated ophthalmopathy from stable hyperthyroidism.

There are 14 residues in the CDR3. Unmatched junction bases numbered 13, after V lost 6 bases and J lost 8 bases. CDR1 and CDR2 from the germline V gene are SQVTM and ANQGSEA. Graves' hyperthyroidism is called stable when ophthalmopathy does not progress within 18 months. Among the patients, aged 18 to 65, hyperthyroidism was newly diagnosed and had lasted under 2 months. TCR beta CDR3 region amplification was performed from RNA transcripts. During a first-round RT-PCR of the TCR CDR3, the HTBI primer set was used. TCRdb used MiXCR to reprocess the multiplex PCR reads, holding one entry per CDR3 protein. The sample carries approximately 590,000 distinct CDR3 sequences, 15% to 17% recorded once.

The sequence came from a woman aged 25 to 45 with Graves' hyperthyroidism. This chain joins TRBV29-1 and TRBJ1-1; 9 positions match TRBD1. The specimen sequenced was blood. The CDR3 region is CSVGSAVDRGEAFF. Here the CDR3 DNA reads TGCAGCGTGGGGTCCGCGGTGGACAGGGGCGAAGCTTTCTTT.